The 29 T cell receptor beta chains below were found in one sample sequenced in a study of T cell responses to AZD1222 COVID-19 vaccine. Clones were read by immunoSEQ multiplex PCR, and TCRdb kept only the in-frame ones, dropping some. The table has roughly 91,000 clones, about 92% seen once; the top ten hold over 2%. The specimen comprised peripheral blood, sampled on day 0 of AZD1222 vaccination. All receptors derive from an adult in good health.

This clone was counted a single time. V is TRBV2 and J is TRBJ2-7; maybe TRBD2 (6 bases). Trimming removed 2 bases from V and 9 bases from J, with 17 bases in between. Germline CDR1 and CDR2: SNHLY and FYNNEI. The CDR3 spans 14 residues. In DNA, the CDR3 is TGTGCCAGCAGTGAAAGTAGCCTTCTCGGGGGGCAGTACTTC. Translation: CASSESSLLGGQYF.

For the CDR3, the DNA is TGTGCCAGCAGCTACCGGGACAGCTATGGCTACACCTTC. Translating it yields CASSYRDSYGYTF. The chain combines TRBV5-6 with TRBJ1-2, with TRBD1 matching 7 bases. CDR3 size: 13 residues. The germline V gene encodes CDR1 SGHDT and CDR2 YYEEEE. J gave up 4 bases and V 3 bases, and 3 bases lay outside the gene matches.

This rearrangement joins TRBV7-8 to TRBJ1-5; D remains ambiguous. V was pared by 5 bases and J by 4 bases, with 12 bases between. This CDR3 comprises 14 residues. Germline V gene lookup returns CDR1 SGHVS and CDR2 FQNEAQ. CDR3 in DNA: TGTGCCAGCAGCCCTAGTGGGGTGAATCAGCCCCAGCATTTT. Translated: CASSPSGVNQPQHF.

The rearrangement uses TRBV18 and TRBJ1-1, with 8 bases aligning to TRBD1. The CDR3 extends over 16 amino acids. After removal of 3 bases from V and 0 bases from J, the junction contained 6 bases not matched to a gene. Germline CDR1 is KGHSH and CDR2 is LQKENI. CDR3 residues: CASSPQDRGMNTEAFF. CDR3 coding DNA: TGTGCCAGCTCACCCCAAGACAGGGGAATGAACACTGAAGCTTTCTTT. Combining the CDR3 with reference TRBV18 and TRBJ1-1 gives the whole variable domain NAGVMQNPRHLVRRRGQEARLRCSPMKGHSHVYWYRQLPEEGLKFMVYLQKENIIDESGMPKERFSAEFPKEGPSILRIQQVVRGDSAAYFCASSPQDRGMNTEAFFGQGTRLTVV.

V usage is TRBV6-4 and J usage is TRBJ2-2, with 7 bases aligning to TRBD1. V dropped 4 bases and J dropped 0; count of bases not matched to a gene: 5. Germline V gene lookup returns CDR1 MRHNA and CDR2 SNTAGT. The length of the CDR3 is 16 residues. CDR3 in DNA: TGTGCCAGCAGTGTAGAACAGGGGTCGAACACCGGGGAGCTGTTTTTT. Amino acids: CASSVEQGSNTGELFF.

The V call is TRBV6-1, the J call TRBJ2-7; 11 bases are shared with TRBD2. Germline V gene data show CDR1 as MNHNS and CDR2 as SASEGT. With 2 bases clipped from V and 3 bases from J, the junction kept 3 bases outside the gene matches. The CDR3 totals 15 residues. Here the CDR3 DNA reads TGTGCCAGCAGTGAATGGGGGACTAGCGGCTACGAGCAGTACTTC. It translates to CASSEWGTSGYEQYF.

The chain carries TRBV5-1 and TRBJ1-3; 9 positions match TRBD1. The CDR3 contains 15 residues. The trim removed 0 bases at V and 7 bases at J, leaving 5 bases unmatched. CDR1 is SGHRS, CDR2 YFSETQ, per germline. CDR3 DNA sequence: TGCGCCAGCAGCTTGGCGGGTGGACAGGGGAACACCATATATTTT. Protein product: CASSLAGGQGNTIYF.

The chain couples TRBV29-1 to TRBJ1-1; possibly TRBD1 for D (6 bases). Germline V gene data show CDR1 as SQVTM and CDR2 as ANQGSEA. V shed 5 bases and J shed 4 bases, with 17 bases lying between them. This CDR3 comprises 14 residues. CDR3 in DNA: TGCAGCGTTCAGGGCGGGGGGCTGAGCACTGAAGCTTTCTTT. This sequence encodes CSVQGGGLSTEAFF. The full variable domain, completed using reference TRBV29-1 and TRBJ1-1, is SAVISQKPSRDICQRGTSLTIQCQVDSQVTMMFWYRQQPGQSLTLIATANQGSEATYESGFVIDKFPISRPNLTFSTLTVSNMSPEDSSIYLCSVQGGGLSTEAFFGQGTRLTVV.

V and J are TRBV2 and TRBJ1-5; 7 bases agree with TRBD1. Germline loops: CDR1 SNHLY, CDR2 FYNNEI. CDR3 length: 17 residues. The V segment lost 4 bases and the J segment 0 bases; nucleotides outside the gene matches: 9. The CDR3 DNA sequence: TGTGCCAGCAGTGTCGGGAGGACAGGCCTTAGCAATCAGCCCCAGCATTTT. Its translation is CASSVGRTGLSNQPQHF.

The chain recombines TRBV19 with TRBJ1-1, with unresolved D. CDR1 is LNHDA and CDR2 is SQIVND in the germline V gene (reference sequence). V shed 0 bases and J shed 1 base, with 12 bases lying between them. This CDR3 contains 16 residues. In nucleotides, the CDR3 is TGTGCCAGTAGTATAGATTTCGGACGGAGGAACACTGAAGCTTTCTTT. Protein sequence: CASSIDFGRRNTEAFF.

The chain carries TRBV3-1 (or the pseudogene TRBV3-2) and TRBJ2-2, with no clear D. The germline CDR1 and CDR2 sequences are LGHDT and YNNKEL (reference sequence). V lost 2 bases and J 1 base, leaving 5 bases between the germline ends. This CDR3 has 14 amino acids. CDR3 in DNA: TGTGCCAGCAGCCAACTTCTGAACACCGGGGAGCTGTTTTTT. Encoded protein: CASSQLLNTGELFF.

The V gene is TRBV5-8, the J gene TRBJ1-5; D ambiguous. The CDR3 spans 15 residues. Looked up from germline, CDR1 is SGHTS and CDR2 is YDEGEE. Trimming stripped 3 bases from V and 0 bases from J, with 10 bases between. CDR3 sequence: CASSSQMNSNQPQHF. The DNA of the CDR3 is TGTGCCAGCAGCTCGCAGATGAATAGCAATCAGCCCCAGCATTTT.

The chain recombines TRBV7-9 with TRBJ2-3; 11 nucleotides align to TRBD2. Trimming at V came to 5 bases and at J to 4 bases, leaving 8 bases not matched to a gene. CDR1 and CDR2 (germline): SEHNR, FQNEAQ (reference sequence). This CDR3 has 16 residues. DNA for the CDR3: TGTGCCAGCAGCGAGCTAGCGGGAGGATCCGCAGATACGCAGTATTTT. It encodes CASSELAGGSADTQYF.

The chain carries TRBV2 and TRBJ2-7, with D maybe TRBD2 (6 bases). Germline values: CDR1 SNHLY, CDR2 FYNNEI. Trimming shortened V by 6 bases and J by 5 bases, and 20 bases separated the two germline ends. This CDR3 is built from 15 residues. The CDR3 here is CASRARDLGGNEQYF. CDR3 DNA: TGTGCCAGCAGGGCACGGGACTTGGGAGGAAACGAGCAGTACTTC.

This chain joins TRBV18 and TRBJ1-1; 8 bases fit TRBD1. V lost 5 bases and J lost 4; bases outside the gene matches: 6. This CDR3 is 14 amino acids long. CDR1 is KGHSH, CDR2 LQKENI, per germline. Written as DNA, the CDR3 is TGTGCCAGCTCATTTCAGGGGGCCGGCACTGAAGCTTTCTTT. Amino acids: CASSFQGAGTEAFF. The variable domain in full, with the rest retrieved from reference TRBV18 and TRBJ1-1, is NAGVMQNPRHLVRRRGQEARLRCSPMKGHSHVYWYRQLPEEGLKFMVYLQKENIIDESGMPKERFSAEFPKEGPSILRIQQVVRGDSAAYFCASSFQGAGTEAFFGQGTRLTVV.

The chain is built from TRBV25-1 and TRBJ2-1; D tentatively fits TRBD1 or TRBD2 (6 bases each). The V end lost 3 bases, the J end lost 8 bases, and 17 bases lay between the germline ends. Germline V lookup: CDR1 MGHDK, CDR2 SYGVNS. The CDR3 runs 15 residues. The CDR3 nucleotides are TGTGCCAGCAGTGATGGCGGGACAAAGGGGTATGAGCAGTTCTTC. This sequence encodes CASSDGGTKGYEQFF.

The J gene is TRBJ2-7, the V gene TRBV6-5; 8 nucleotides agree with TRBD2. Germline CDR1 and CDR2: MNHEY and SVGAGI. Germline trimming cut 6 bases from V and 3 bases from J; bases unmatched to any gene: 7. The CDR3 has 14 amino acids. CDR3 nucleotide sequence: TGTGCCAGCAGCCCCGGACTAGCCGGCTACGAGCAGTACTTC. The encoded protein is CASSPGLAGYEQYF.

This clone was recorded only once. The rearrangement joins TRBV29-1 to TRBJ1-1; 7 bases map to TRBD1. V gave up 3 bases and J gave up 2 bases; unmatched junction bases: 12. This CDR3 contains 16 residues. Germline V gene lookup returns CDR1 SQVTM and CDR2 ANQGSEA. Here the CDR3 reads CSVEGAGTEINTEAFF. DNA of the CDR3: TGCAGCGTTGAGGGAGCCGGGACAGAGATTAACACTGAAGCTTTCTTT.

The chain is built from TRBV18 and TRBJ2-7; D remains ambiguous. The CDR3 consists of 12 residues. Germline V gene data show CDR1 as KGHSH and CDR2 as LQKENI. The ends were cut back, 3 bases at V and 4 bases at J, with 7 bases in the middle. In DNA form, the CDR3 reads TGTGCCAGCTCACCCCAGGAGTACGAGCAGTACTTC. This codes for CASSPQEYEQYF.

The chain links TRBV18 to TRBJ1-1; possible D gene TRBD1, 5 bases. The ends were cut back, 3 bases at V and 1 base at J, with 12 bases in the middle. The CDR3 spans 15 residues. The V gene's germline CDR1 is KGHSH and CDR2 LQKENI. CDR3 sequence (DNA): TGTGCCAGCTCACCGCTAGGGACGGAGAACACTGAAGCTTTCTTT. Protein: CASSPLGTENTEAFF.

The gene calls are TRBV5-6 and TRBJ1-4; D is possibly TRBD1 (5 bases). Germline CDR1 is SGHDT and CDR2 is YYEEEE. The length of the CDR3 is 15 residues. V lost 3 bases, J lost 7 bases, and 16 bases lay in between. The CDR3 spells CASSYTGTPGEKLFF. CDR3 nucleotides: TGTGCCAGCAGCTATACTGGGACCCCGGGTGAAAAACTGTTTTTT.

The rearrangement joins TRBV4-1 to TRBJ1-1; D unresolved. This CDR3 is built from 13 residues. The germline V gene has CDR1 MGHRA and CDR2 YSYEKL. Between the trimmed V and J ends, which lost 3 bases and 2 bases, there was a span of 7 bases. The CDR3 is CASSQSSNTEAFF. CDR3 DNA sequence: TGCGCCAGCAGCCAGTCTTCTAACACTGAAGCTTTCTTT.

The J gene is TRBJ1-5, the V gene TRBV2, with unresolved D. The V end lost 6 bases, the J end lost 1 base, and 7 bases lay between the germline ends. Looked up from germline, CDR1 is SNHLY and CDR2 is FYNNEI. This CDR3 region has 13 residues. CDR3 amino acids: CASRFESNQPQHF. CDR3 nucleotide sequence: TGTGCCAGCAGGTTTGAAAGCAATCAGCCCCAGCATTTT.

J is TRBJ2-1 and V is TRBV18, with 10 bases aligning to TRBD2. Trimming took 3 bases from V and 5 from J; bases not matched to a gene: 7. CDR3 length: 16 residues. Germline V lookup: CDR1 KGHSH, CDR2 LQKENI. The DNA of the CDR3 is TGTGCCAGCTCACCTACCGTAGCGGGAGGCAACAATGAGCAGTTCTTC. Amino acid sequence: CASSPTVAGGNNEQFF.

J is TRBJ2-1 and V is TRBV30; TRBD1 or TRBD2 may be the D gene (6 bases each). The V gene lost 0 bases and the J gene lost 2 bases, with 8 bases spanning the gap. The CDR3 has 14 residues. CDR1 and CDR2 (germline): GTSNPN, SVGIG (reference sequence). CDR3 nucleotides: TGTGCCTGGAGTGTGGAGGGGGCCTACAATGAGCAGTTCTTC. Translation gives CAWSVEGAYNEQFF. Supplemented by reference TRBV30 and TRBJ2-1, the full variable domain reads SQTIHQWPATLVQPVGSPLSLECTVEGTSNPNLYWYRQAAGRGLQLLFYSVGIGQISSEVPQNLSASRPQDRQFILSSKKLLLSDSGFYLCAWSVEGAYNEQFFGPGTRLTVL.

V gene TRBV11-1 combines with J gene TRBJ1-1; the D gene is possibly TRBD1 (5 bases). This CDR3 region has 15 residues. With 1 base removed from V and 1 base from J, the gap between germline ends came to 10 bases. The V gene's germline CDR1 is SGHAT and CDR2 FQDESV (reference sequence). This chain's CDR3 is CASSLGGTPNTEAFF. As DNA, the CDR3 is TGTGCCAGCAGCTTAGGAGGGACGCCGAACACTGAAGCTTTCTTT. The full variable domain, in which reference TRBV11-1 and TRBJ1-1 provide the parts outside the CDR3, is EAEVAQSPRYKITEKSQAVAFWCDPISGHATLYWYRQILGQGPELLVQFQDESVVDDSQLPKDRFSAERLKGVDSTLKIQPAELGDSAMYLCASSLGGTPNTEAFFGQGTRLTVV.

V is TRBV18 and J is TRBJ1-2, with D perhaps TRBD1 (5 bases). The CDR3 loop spans 19 amino acids. Germline CDR1 and CDR2: KGHSH and LQKENI. Trimming left V 2 bases short and J 4 bases short, with 26 bases between. CDR3 sequence: CASSPNVGNSRDAGYGYTF. In nucleotides, the CDR3 is TGTGCCAGCTCACCAAATGTCGGGAACAGCCGGGACGCAGGCTATGGCTACACCTTC. Filled out from reference TRBV18 and TRBJ1-2, the complete variable domain reads NAGVMQNPRHLVRRRGQEARLRCSPMKGHSHVYWYRQLPEEGLKFMVYLQKENIIDESGMPKERFSAEFPKEGPSILRIQQVVRGDSAAYFCASSPNVGNSRDAGYGYTFGSGTRLTVV.

The V and J genes are TRBV7-9 and TRBJ1-2, with D maybe TRBD1 (5 bases). Germline V lookup: CDR1 SEHNR, CDR2 FQNEAQ (reference sequence). This CDR3 spans 14 amino acids. V lost 5 bases and J 5 bases, leaving 15 bases between the germline ends. The CDR3 coding sequence is TGTGCCAGCAGCCATAGCTTTGGGGGGTATGGCTACACCTTC. Amino acids: CASSHSFGGYGYTF.

The rearrangement uses TRBV27 and TRBJ1-3, with D hard to call. Trimming shortened V by 0 bases and J by 0 bases, and 6 bases separated the two germline ends. CDR1 is MNHEY, CDR2 SMNVEV, per germline (reference sequence). This CDR3 region has 15 residues. CDR3 nucleotides: TGTGCCAGCAGTTTATCCCCCAACTCTGGAAACACCATATATTTT. The encoded protein is CASSLSPNSGNTIYF.